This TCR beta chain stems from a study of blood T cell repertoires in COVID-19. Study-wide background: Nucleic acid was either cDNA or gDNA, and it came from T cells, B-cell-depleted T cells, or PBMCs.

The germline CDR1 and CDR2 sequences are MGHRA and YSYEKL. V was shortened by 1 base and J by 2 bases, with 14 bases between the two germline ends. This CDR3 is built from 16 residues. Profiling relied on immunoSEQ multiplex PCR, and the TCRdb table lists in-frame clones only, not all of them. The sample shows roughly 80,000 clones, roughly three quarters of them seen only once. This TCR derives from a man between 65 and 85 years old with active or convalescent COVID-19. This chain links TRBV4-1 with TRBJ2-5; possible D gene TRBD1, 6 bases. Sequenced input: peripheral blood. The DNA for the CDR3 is TGCGCCAGCAGCCAAGGTCAGGGGTACGGACAAGAGACCCAGTACTTC. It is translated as CASSQGQGYGQETQYF.